This T cell receptor (beta chain) was identified during a study of cytomegalovirus exposure and HLA in healthy donors. It was with 60 Vbeta and 13 Jbeta primers that the PCR ran. Some clones are missing from TCRdb's copy, which holds only in-frame ones; the method was immunoSEQ multiplex PCR. The sample has 150,000 to 200,000 clones, more than 65% seen once. The germline V and J ends were trimmed by 6 bases and 3 bases, with 8 bases remaining between them. The CDR3 sequence is 12 residues long. Germline-derived CDR1 and CDR2 are MDHEN and SYDVKM. Sequencing used PBMCs. This chain joins TRBV28 and TRBJ1-2, with D possibly matching TRBD1 (6 bases). The TCR was taken from a woman aged 30 to 39 in good health and CMV-seronegative. The CDR3 sequence: CASSSGDYGYTF. In DNA form, the CDR3 reads TGTGCCAGCAGCTCAGGGGACTATGGCTACACCTTC.